These 7 T cell receptor beta chains share one sample of origin, sequenced in a study of cytomegalovirus exposure and HLA in healthy donors (dated by TCRdb to 2017 to 2019). Library method: the immunoSEQ multiplex PCR assay. A mixture of 60 forward primers for TCR Vbeta segments and 13 reverse primers for TCR Jbeta segments was used in the multiplex PCR. The table comes from immuneACCESS by way of TCRdb, which keeps in-frame sequences with V and J called. Part of the clones is missing from these tables; in studies checked, under half for an unresolved V gene and the rest for unknown reasons. The sample data list over 85,000 clones, and less than 75% of these were observed just once. The top ten clones comprise 2.1% of the sample. Sequenced input: PBMCs. These receptors originate from a man aged 25 to 40 in good health and CMV-seronegative.

About this clone: At one end the junction does not follow the germline gene, possibly because of a read error. The rearrangement uses TRBV5-4 and TRBJ2-7, with a weak D call TRBD1 (7 bases). The germline V gene encodes CDR1 SGHNT and CDR2 YYREEE (reference sequence). The CDR3 contains 12 residues. The CDR3 loop reads CASSQGGTAWNF. The CDR3 nucleotides read TGTGCCAGCAGCCAAGGCGGGACAGCCTGGAACTTC.

There are a few counts of this clone. This rearrangement joins TRBV28 to TRBJ1-1; D is possibly TRBD1 (6 bases). Germline V gene sequence: CDR1 MDHEN, CDR2 SYDVKM. The CDR3 spans 14 residues. V gave up 5 bases and J gave up 5 bases, with 15 bases separating them. The CDR3 reads CASSKYGQKTEAFF. For the CDR3, the DNA is TGTGCCAGCAGTAAATACGGACAGAAAACTGAAGCTTTCTTT.

This chain joins TRBV30 and TRBJ2-3; 8 bases fit TRBD2. Germline trimming cut 4 bases from V and 2 bases from J; bases unmatched to any gene: 5. The germline gives CDR1 GTSNPN, CDR2 SVGIG (reference sequence). The CDR3 runs 14 residues. CDR3 coding DNA: TGTGCCTGGACCCGGGGGGGAAACACAGATACGCAGTATTTT. Translated, it gives CAWTRGGNTDTQYF.

The V call is TRBV10-1, the J call TRBJ1-2, with D possibly matching TRBD1 (6 bases). With 0 bases removed from V and 8 bases from J, the gap between germline ends came to 10 bases. The germline V gene has CDR1 WNHNN and CDR2 SYGVQD (reference sequence). CDR3 size: 13 residues. Written as DNA, the CDR3 is TGCGCCAGCAGTGAGTCCAGGGGCTACGGCTACACCTTC. This codes for CASSESRGYGYTF.

This clone appeared a few times. This sequence joins TRBV5-4 and TRBJ2-7, with 7 bases lining up with TRBD1. After removal of 0 bases from V and 2 bases from J, the junction contained 5 bases not matched to a gene. This CDR3 is 15 amino acids long. Germline V gene sequence: CDR1 SGHNT, CDR2 YYREEE (reference sequence). The CDR3 spells CASSLDRGEAYEQYF. Here the CDR3 DNA reads TGTGCCAGCAGCTTGGACAGGGGAGAGGCCTACGAGCAGTACTTC.

The chain employs TRBV6-6 and TRBJ2-2, with a weak D call TRBD1 (5 bases). V gave up 0 bases and J gave up 5 bases, with 7 bases separating them. The CDR3 is 14 residues long. The germline V gene encodes CDR1 MNHNY and CDR2 SVGAGI (reference sequence). The CDR3 DNA is TGTGCCAGCAGTTACTCGCAGGGAACCGGGGAGCTGTTTTTT. This encodes CASSYSQGTGELFF.

The chain joins TRBV5-1 to TRBJ2-7; D not certain. The length of the CDR3 is 13 residues. The germline V gene encodes CDR1 SGHRS and CDR2 YFSETQ. Trimming stripped 0 bases from V and 3 bases from J, with 7 bases between. CDR3 sequence: CASSLGPGYEQYF. The CDR3 nucleotides are TGCGCCAGCAGCTTGGGCCCCGGCTACGAGCAGTACTTC.